One sample yielded the 3 T cell receptor beta chains listed below, sequenced in a study of tissue T cells after allogeneic stem cell transplantation. Data came from immunoSEQ multiplex PCR; TCRdb stores just in-frame clones and leaves some out. This repertoire shows about 990 clones, 50% found once; its top ten account for 40% to 45%. Time point in this sample: mouse harvest day 14 after allogeneic transplant. Each mouse received 10^7 T-cell-depleted marrow cells plus 10^6 splenic CD5+ T cells by tail vein. The sample was spleen. The receptors were gathered from a female BALB/c mouse given C57BL/6 T cells with graft-versus-host disease after an allogeneic hematopoietic cell transplant.

Notes on this clone: Mouse gene names apply. This CDR3 is CASGGPGQTNSDYTF. Incomplete CDR3 DNA: TGTGCCAGCGGTGGTCCGGGACAAACAAACTCCGACTACACC. The gene calls are TRBV13-2 and TRBJ1-2; D possibly corresponds to TRBD1 (6 bases). The CDR3 end is not reached by the read, which stops 1 residue before it; the germline J gene fills it in. From germline, CDR1 is NNHNN and CDR2 SYGAGS (reference sequence). The CDR3 has 15 amino acids. V was pared by 3 bases and J by 0 bases, with 12 bases between.

As regards this clone: All gene names here are mouse names. The CDR3 extends 1 residue past the end of the read, so its final part is completed from the germline J gene. The rearrangement joins TRBV23 to TRBJ1-6; TRBD1 is the table's D call and was not checked against the DNA. TRBJ1-6 is annotated as an ORF whose role is uncertain. This CDR3 contains 14 residues. Germline V lookup: CDR1 KGHTA, CDR2 FQNQQP. The CDR3 reads CSSSHRDMNSPLYF. Partial CDR3 DNA: TGCTCCAGCAGTCACCGGGACATGAATTCGCCCCTCTAC.

This clone was counted a few times. Genes here carry mouse names. Coverage ceases 1 residue before the CDR3 finishes, and the germline J gene fills in the end. This sequence joins TRBV26 and TRBJ2-7, with 11 bases aligning to TRBD1. The germline gives CDR1 KGHPV, CDR2 FQNQEV (reference sequence). After removal of 6 bases from V and 4 bases from J, the junction contained 8 bases not matched to a gene. The CDR3 consists of 15 residues. The CDR3 DNA, read in part, is TGTGCCAGCAGCGTTTCCGGGACAGGGGGTTATGAACAGTAC. It codes for CASSVSGTGGYEQY. The whole CDR3 protein is CASSVSGTGGYEQYF.